This T cell receptor beta chain appears in the sequencing data of a study of HIV-infected children after antiretroviral therapy interruption. Treatment meaning: PENTA 11 planned treatment interruption arm or continuous ART arm. This clonotype was counted ten times or more. Unique molecular identifiers were included in an RNA-based 3' RACE TCR library. MiXCR, run by TCRdb on the 3' RACE reads, gives a single entry per CDR3 protein. The sample consists of approximately 89,000 distinct CDR3 sequences, 5.5% to 8.5% of them appearing once. The germline CDR1 and CDR2 sequences are MNHEY and SMNVEV (reference sequence). This CDR3 is built from 14 residues. V lost 2 bases, J lost 4 bases, and 9 bases lay in between.

Sequenced material: CD45RA+ CD4+ T cells from PBMCs, pooled from several time points, taken from a donor given antiretroviral therapy, either interrupted or continuous. As for subset: naive CD4+ CD45RA+ CD45RO- T cells. This chain links TRBV27 with TRBJ1-5; D ambiguous. The clonotype comes from a pool of human donors with HIV. CDR3 protein: CASSLNLYNQPQHF. CDR3 nucleotide sequence: TGTGCCAGCAGTTTAAACCTTTATAATCAGCCCCAGCATTTT.